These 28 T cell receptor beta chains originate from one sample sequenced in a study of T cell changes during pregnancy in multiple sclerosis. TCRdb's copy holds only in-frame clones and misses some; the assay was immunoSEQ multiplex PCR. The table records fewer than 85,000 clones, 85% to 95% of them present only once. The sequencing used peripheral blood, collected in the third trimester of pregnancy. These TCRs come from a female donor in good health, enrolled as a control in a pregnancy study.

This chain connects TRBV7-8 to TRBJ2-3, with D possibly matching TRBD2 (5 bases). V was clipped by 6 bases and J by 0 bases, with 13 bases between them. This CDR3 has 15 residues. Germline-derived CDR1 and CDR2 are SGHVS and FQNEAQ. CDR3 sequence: CASSISGLSTDTQYF. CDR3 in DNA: TGTGCCAGCAGTATAAGCGGACTTAGCACAGATACGCAGTATTTT.

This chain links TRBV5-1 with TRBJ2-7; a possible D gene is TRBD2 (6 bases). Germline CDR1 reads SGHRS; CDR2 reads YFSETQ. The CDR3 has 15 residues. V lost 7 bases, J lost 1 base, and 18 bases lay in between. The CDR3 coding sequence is TGCGCCAGCCACCCCGAAGTAGCGGCATCCTACGAGCAGTACTTC. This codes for CASHPEVAASYEQYF.

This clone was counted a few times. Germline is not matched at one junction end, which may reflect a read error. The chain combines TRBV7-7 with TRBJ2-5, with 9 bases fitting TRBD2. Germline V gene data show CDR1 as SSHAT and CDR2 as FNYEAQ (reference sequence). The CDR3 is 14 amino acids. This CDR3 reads CASSLLAGVETQYF. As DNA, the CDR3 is TGTGCTAGCAGCTTATTAGCGGGAGTAGAGACCCAGTACTTC.

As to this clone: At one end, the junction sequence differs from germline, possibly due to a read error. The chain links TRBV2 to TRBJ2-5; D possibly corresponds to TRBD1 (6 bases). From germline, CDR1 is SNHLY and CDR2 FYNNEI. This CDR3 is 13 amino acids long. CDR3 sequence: CASSDPDRPSVHF. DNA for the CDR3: TGTGCCAGCAGTGACCCTGACAGGCCCTCGGTTCACTTC.

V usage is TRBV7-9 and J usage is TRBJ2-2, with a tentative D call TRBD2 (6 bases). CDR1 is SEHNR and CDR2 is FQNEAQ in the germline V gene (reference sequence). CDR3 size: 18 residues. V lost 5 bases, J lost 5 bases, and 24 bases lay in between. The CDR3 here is CASSPTGVNSFRTGELFF. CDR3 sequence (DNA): TGTGCCAGCAGCCCCACGGGAGTAAACAGTTTTAGGACCGGGGAGCTGTTTTTT.

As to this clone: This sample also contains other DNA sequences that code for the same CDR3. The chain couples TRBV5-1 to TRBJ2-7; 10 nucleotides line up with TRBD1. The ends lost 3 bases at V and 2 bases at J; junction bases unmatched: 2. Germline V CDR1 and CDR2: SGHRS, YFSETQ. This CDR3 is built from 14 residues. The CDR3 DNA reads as TGCGCCAGCAGCTCGGGACAGGGGCCCTACGAGCAGTACTTC. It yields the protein CASSSGQGPYEQYF.

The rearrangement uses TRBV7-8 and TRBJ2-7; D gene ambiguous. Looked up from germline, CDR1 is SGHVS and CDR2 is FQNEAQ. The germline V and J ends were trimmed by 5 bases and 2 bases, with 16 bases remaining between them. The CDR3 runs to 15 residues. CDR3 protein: CASSHFGGTTYEQYF. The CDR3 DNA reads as TGTGCCAGCAGCCACTTTGGCGGAACTACCTACGAGCAGTACTTC. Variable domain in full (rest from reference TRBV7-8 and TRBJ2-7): GAGVSQSPRYKVAKRGQDVALRCDPISGHVSLFWYQQALGQGPEFLTYFQNEAQLDKSGLPSDRFFAERPEGSVSTLKIQRTQQEDSAVYLCASSHFGGTTYEQYFGPGTRLTVT.

In DNA form, the CDR3 reads TGTGCCAGCAGTTCTTTCTCTGGAAACACCATATATTTT. This encodes CASSSFSGNTIYF. J is TRBJ1-3 and V is TRBV27; no definite D call. V was trimmed by 4 bases and J by 0 bases, leaving 4 bases between them. Germline V gene sequence: CDR1 MNHEY, CDR2 SMNVEV (reference sequence). The CDR3 covers 13 residues.

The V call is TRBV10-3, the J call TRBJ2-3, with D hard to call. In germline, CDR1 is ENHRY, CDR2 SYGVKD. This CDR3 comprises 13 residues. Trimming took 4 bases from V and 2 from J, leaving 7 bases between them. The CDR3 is CAISVGNTDTQYF. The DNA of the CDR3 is TGTGCCATCAGTGTCGGTAACACAGATACGCAGTATTTT.

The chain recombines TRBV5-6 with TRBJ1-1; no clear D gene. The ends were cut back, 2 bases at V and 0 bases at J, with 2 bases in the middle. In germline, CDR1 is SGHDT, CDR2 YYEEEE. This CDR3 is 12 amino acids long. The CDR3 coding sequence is TGTGCCAGCAGCTTCTTGAACACTGAAGCTTTCTTT. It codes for CASSFLNTEAFF.

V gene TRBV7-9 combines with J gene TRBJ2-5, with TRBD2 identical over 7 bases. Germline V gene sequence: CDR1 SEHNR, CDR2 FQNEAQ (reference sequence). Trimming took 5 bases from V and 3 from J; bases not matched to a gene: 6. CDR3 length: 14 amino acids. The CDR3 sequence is CASSGRDYEETQYF. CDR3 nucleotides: TGTGCCAGCAGCGGCCGGGACTACGAAGAGACCCAGTACTTC.

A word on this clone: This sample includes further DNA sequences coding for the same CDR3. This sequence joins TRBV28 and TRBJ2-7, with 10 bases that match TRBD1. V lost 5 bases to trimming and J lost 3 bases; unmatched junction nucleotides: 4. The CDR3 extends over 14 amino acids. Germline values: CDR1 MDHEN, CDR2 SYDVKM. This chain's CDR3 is CASSPGTGVYEQYF. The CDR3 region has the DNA TGTGCCAGCAGTCCCGGGACAGGGGTCTACGAGCAGTACTTC.

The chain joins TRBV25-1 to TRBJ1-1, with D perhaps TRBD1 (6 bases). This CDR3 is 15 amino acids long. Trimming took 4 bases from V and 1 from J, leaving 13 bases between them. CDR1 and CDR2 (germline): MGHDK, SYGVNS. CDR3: CASSAVYRENTEAFF. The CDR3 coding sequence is TGTGCCAGCAGTGCAGTTTACAGGGAGAACACTGAAGCTTTCTTT. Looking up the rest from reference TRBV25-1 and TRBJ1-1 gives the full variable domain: EADIYQTPRYLVIGTGKKITLECSQTMGHDKMYWYQQDPGMELHLIHYSYGVNSTEKGDLSSESTVSRIRTEHFPLTLESARPSHTSQYLCASSAVYRENTEAFFGQGTRLTVV.

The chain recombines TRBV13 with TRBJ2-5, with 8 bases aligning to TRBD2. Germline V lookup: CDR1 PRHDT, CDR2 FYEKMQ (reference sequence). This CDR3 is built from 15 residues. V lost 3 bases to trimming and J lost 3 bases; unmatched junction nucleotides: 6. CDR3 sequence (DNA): TGTGCCAGCAGCTTCGTTACCGGGAGGGAAGAGACCCAGTACTTC. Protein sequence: CASSFVTGREETQYF.

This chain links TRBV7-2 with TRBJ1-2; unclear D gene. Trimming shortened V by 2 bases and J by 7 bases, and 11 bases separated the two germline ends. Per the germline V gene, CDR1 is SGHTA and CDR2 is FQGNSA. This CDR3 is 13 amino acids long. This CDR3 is CASSLPRRGGYTF. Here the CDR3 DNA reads TGTGCCAGCAGCTTACCTCGGAGAGGTGGCTACACCTTC.

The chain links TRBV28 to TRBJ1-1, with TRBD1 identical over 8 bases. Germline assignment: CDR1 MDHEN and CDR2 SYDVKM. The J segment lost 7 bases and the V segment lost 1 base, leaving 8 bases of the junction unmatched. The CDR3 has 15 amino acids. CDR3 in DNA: TGTGCCAGCAGTTTATCGGCGGCAGGGGGCCATGAAGCTTTCTTT. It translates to CASSLSAAGGHEAFF.

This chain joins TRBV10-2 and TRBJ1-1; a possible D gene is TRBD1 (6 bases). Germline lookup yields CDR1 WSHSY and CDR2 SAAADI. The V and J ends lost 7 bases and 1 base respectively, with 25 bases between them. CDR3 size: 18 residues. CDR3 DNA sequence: TGCGCCAGCACCCCCCTCAGGGGTTCCCTCTTTACGAACACTGAAGCTTTCTTT. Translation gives CASTPLRGSLFTNTEAFF.

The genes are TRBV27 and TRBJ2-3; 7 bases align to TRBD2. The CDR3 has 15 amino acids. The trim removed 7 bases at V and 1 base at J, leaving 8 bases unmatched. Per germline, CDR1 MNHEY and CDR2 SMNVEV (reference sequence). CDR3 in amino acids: CASTLGGGGTDTQYF. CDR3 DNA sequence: TGTGCCAGCACACTGGGGGGGGGAGGCACAGATACGCAGTATTTT.

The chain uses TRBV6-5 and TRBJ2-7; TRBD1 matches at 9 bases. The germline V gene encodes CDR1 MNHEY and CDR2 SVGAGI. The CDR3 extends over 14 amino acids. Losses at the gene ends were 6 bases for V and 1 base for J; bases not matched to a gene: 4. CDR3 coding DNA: TGTGCCAGCAGCCCGACAGGGGGATCCTACGAGCAGTACTTC. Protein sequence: CASSPTGGSYEQYF.

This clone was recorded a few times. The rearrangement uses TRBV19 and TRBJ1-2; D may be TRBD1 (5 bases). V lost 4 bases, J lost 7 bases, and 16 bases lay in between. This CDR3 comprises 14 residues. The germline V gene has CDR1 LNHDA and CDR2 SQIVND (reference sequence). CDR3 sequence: CASSTYGGESGYTF. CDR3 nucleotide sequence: TGTGCCAGTAGTACCTACGGGGGGGAGAGTGGCTACACCTTC.

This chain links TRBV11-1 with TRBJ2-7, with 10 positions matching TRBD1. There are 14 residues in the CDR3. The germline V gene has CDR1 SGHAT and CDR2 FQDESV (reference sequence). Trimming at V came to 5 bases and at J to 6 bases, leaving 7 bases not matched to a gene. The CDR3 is CASSPRQGAGEQYF. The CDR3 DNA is TGTGCCAGCAGCCCCCGACAGGGGGCGGGCGAGCAGTACTTC.

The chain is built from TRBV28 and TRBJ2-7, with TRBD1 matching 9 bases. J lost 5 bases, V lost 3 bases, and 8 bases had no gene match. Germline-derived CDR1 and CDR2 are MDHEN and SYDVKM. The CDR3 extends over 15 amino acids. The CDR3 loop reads CASSLGGTGFDEQYF. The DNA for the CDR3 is TGTGCCAGCAGTTTGGGTGGGACAGGGTTCGACGAGCAGTACTTC.

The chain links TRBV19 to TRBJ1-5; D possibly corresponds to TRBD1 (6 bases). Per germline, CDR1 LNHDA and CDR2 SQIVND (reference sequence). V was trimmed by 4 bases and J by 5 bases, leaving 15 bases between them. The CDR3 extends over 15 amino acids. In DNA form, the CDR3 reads TGTGCCAGTAGTAGCACACAGGGACACTATCAGCCCCAGCATTTT. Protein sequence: CASSSTQGHYQPQHF.

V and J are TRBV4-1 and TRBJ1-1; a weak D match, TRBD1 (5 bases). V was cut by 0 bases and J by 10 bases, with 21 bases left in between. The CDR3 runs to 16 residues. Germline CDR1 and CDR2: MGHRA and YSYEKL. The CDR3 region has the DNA TGCGCCAGCAGCCAAGAGAGGGCGGGAGTCGGGACTACAGCTTTCTTT. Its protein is CASSQERAGVGTTAFF.

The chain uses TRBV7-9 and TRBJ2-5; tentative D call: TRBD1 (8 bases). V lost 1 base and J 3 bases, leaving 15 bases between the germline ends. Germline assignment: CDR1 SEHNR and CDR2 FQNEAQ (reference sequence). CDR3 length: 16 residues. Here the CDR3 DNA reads TGTGCCAGCAGCTTAGTAACAACAGGGGGGGAAGAGACCCAGTACTTC. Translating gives CASSLVTTGGEETQYF. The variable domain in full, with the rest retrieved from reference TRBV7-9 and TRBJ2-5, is DTGVSQNPRHKITKRGQNVTFRCDPISEHNRLYWYRQTLGQGPEFLTYFQNEAQLEKSRLLSDRFSAERPKGSFSTLEIQRTEQGDSAMYLCASSLVTTGGEETQYFGPGTRLLVL.

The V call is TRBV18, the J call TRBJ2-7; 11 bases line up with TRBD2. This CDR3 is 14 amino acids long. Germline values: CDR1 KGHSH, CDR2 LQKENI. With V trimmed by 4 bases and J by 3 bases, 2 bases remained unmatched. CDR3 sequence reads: CASSRGLADYEQYF. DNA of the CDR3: TGTGCCAGCTCACGGGGACTAGCGGACTACGAGCAGTACTTC.

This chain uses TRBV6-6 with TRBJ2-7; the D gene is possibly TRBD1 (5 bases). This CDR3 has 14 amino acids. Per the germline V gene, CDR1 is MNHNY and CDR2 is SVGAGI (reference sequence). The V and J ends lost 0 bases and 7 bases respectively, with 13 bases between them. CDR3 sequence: CASSYSVRVKEQYF. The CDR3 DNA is TGTGCCAGCAGTTACTCGGTCAGGGTCAAAGAGCAGTACTTC.

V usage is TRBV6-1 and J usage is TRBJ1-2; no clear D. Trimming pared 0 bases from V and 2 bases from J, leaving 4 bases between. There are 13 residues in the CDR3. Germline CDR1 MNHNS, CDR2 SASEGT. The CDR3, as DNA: TGTGCCAGCAGTGAAGCCCAGAACTATGGCTACACCTTC. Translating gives CASSEAQNYGYTF.